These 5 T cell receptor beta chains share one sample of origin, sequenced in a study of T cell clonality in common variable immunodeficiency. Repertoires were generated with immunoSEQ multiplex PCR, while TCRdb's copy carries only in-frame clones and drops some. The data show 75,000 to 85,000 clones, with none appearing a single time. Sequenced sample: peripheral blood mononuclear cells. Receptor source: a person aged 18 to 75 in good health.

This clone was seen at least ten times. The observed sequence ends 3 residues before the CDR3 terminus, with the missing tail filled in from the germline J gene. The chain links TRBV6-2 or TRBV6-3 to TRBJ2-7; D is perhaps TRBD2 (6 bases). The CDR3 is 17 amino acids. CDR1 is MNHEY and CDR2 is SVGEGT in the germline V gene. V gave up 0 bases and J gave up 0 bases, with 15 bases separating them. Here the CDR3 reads CASSYSLVADRSYEQYF. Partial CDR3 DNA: TGTGCCAGCAGTTACTCTCTGGTAGCGGACCGCTCCTACGAG.

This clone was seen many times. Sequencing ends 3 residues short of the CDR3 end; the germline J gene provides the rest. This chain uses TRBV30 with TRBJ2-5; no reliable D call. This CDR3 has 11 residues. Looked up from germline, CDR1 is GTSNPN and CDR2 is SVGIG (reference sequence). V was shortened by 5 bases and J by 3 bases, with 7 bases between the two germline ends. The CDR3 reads CAWRREETQYF. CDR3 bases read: TGTGCCTGGCGAAGGGAAGAGACC.

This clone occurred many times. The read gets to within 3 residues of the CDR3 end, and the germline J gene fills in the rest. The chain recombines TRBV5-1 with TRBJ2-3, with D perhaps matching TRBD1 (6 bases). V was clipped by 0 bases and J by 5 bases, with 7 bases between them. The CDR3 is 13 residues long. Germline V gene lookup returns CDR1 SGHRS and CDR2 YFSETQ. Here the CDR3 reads CASSLGGLDTQYF. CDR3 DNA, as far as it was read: TGCGCCAGCAGCTTGGGGGGGCTAGATACG.

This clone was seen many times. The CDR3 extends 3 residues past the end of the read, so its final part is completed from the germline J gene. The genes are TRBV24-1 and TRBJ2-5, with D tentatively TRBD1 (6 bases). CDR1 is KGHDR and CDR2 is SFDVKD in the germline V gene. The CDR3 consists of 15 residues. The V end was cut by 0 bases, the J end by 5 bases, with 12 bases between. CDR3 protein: CATSDLAQGMETQYF. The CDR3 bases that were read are TGTGCCACCAGTGATTTGGCCCAGGGGATGGAGACC.

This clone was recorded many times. Incomplete CDR3 DNA: TGTGCCAGCAGCCCGCGGACAGCTAACAATGAG. Its translation: CASSPRTANNE. The CDR3 in its entirety is CASSPRTANNEQFF. This chain links TRBV7-9 with TRBJ2-1; maybe TRBD1 (6 bases). The sequence runs out 3 residues before the end of the CDR3; the remainder is reconstructed from the germline J gene. V shed 5 bases and J shed 5 bases, with 13 bases lying between them. Germline loops: CDR1 SEHNR, CDR2 FQNEAQ (reference sequence). This CDR3 is built from 14 residues.